These T cell receptor beta chains were read from a single sample in a study of identical twins. TCRdb independently ran MiXCR on the 5' RACE reads; one entry per CDR3 protein. The table records 650,000 to 750,000 distinct CDR3 sequences, 21% of them present only once. The data also belong to a second study, concerning T cells expressing NK-cell markers.

Sequencing used PBMCs. These receptors all stem from a woman between 18 and 29 years old in good health. Both conserved end residues are part of each CDR3. D genes are given only for firm matches. Size tells how often a clone was seen (once, few, many) or the class of an expanded clone, and some rows leave it out.

TRBJ2-7	few	TRBV4-3	-	CASSQDRGITFYEQYF	TGCGCCAGCAGCCAAGATCGGGGGATTACTTTCTACGAGCAGTACTTC
TRBJ2-7	many	TRBV12-3/TRBV12-4	-	CASSTGTSYEQYF	TGTGCCAGCAGCACAGGGACCTCCTACGAGCAGTACTTC
TRBJ2-7	-	TRBV20-1	-	CSASARTATYEQYF	TGCAGTGCTAGCGCAAGGACAGCAACCTACGAGCAGTACTTC
TRBJ2-2	many	TRBV14	-	CASSPTGTGELFF	TGTGCCAGCAGCCCAACAGGGACCGGGGAGCTGTTTTTT
TRBJ2-3	many	TRBV2	TRBD2	CASSQSGGTDTQYF	TGTGCCAGCAGTCAGAGCGGGGGCACAGATACGCAGTATTTT
TRBJ1-2	few	TRBV5-8	-	CASSFRVQGAF	TGTGCCAGCAGCTTTAGGGTCCAAGGTGCCTTC
TRBJ2-5	few	TRBV20-1	TRBD1	CSAGDRGPYGVETQYF	TGCAGTGCTGGGGACAGGGGACCCTATGGGGTAGAGACCCAGTACTTC
TRBJ2-7	-	TRBV11-2	TRBD1	CASSSDRGQIYEQYF	TGTGCCAGCAGCTCCGACAGGGGTCAGATCTACGAGCAGTACTTC
TRBJ2-3	many	TRBV7-2	-	CASSLARTDTQYF	TGTGCCAGCAGCTTAGCTCGCACAGATACGCAGTATTTT
TRBJ2-5	few	TRBV28	TRBD1	CASTQRQGTETQYF	TGTGCCAGCACCCAAAGACAGGGGACAGAGACCCAGTACTTC
TRBJ1-1	few	TRBV5-1	TRBD1	CASTLTGWNTEAFF	TGCGCCAGCACTCTGACAGGGTGGAACACTGAAGCTTTCTTT
TRBJ2-3	few	TRBV12-3/TRBV12-4	-	CASSFARGGDTQYF	TGTGCCAGCAGTTTCGCCCGGGGCGGAGATACGCAGTATTTT
TRBJ1-5	few	TRBV12-3/TRBV12-4	-	CASSPSGGGRQPQHF	TGTGCCAGCAGTCCCTCGGGGGGAGGTCGACAGCCCCAGCATTTT
TRBJ2-4	-	TRBV20-1	-	CSASLRMTKNIQYF	TGCAGTGCCTCCTTGAGAATGACCAAAAACATTCAGTACTTC
TRBJ1-2	few	TRBV4-3	-	CASSQEKGDVGRIYGYTF	TGCGCCAGCAGCCAAGAGAAGGGCGACGTGGGTAGGATCTATGGCTACACCTTC
TRBJ2-3	many	TRBV5-5	TRBD1	CASSSKQGSDTQYF	TGTGCCAGCAGCTCAAAACAGGGGTCAGATACGCAGTATTTT
TRBJ2-7	-	TRBV12-3/TRBV12-4	TRBD1	CASRSNRGRKEYEQYF	TGTGCCAGCAGGTCTAACAGGGGGCGAAAAGAGTACGAGCAGTACTTC
TRBJ2-2	many	TRBV6-4	TRBD1	CASSDIGGSDTGELFF	TGTGCCAGCAGTGACATAGGGGGCTCGGACACCGGGGAGCTGTTTTTT
TRBJ1-2	few	TRBV20-1	TRBD1	CSAAGTGDRYGYTF	TGCAGTGCGGCCGGGACAGGGGACCGCTATGGCTACACCTTC
TRBJ1-6	few	TRBV12-3/TRBV12-4	-	CASSPPQSPLHF	TGTGCCAGCAGTCCCCCTCAATCACCCCTCCACTTT
TRBJ2-2	-	TRBV12-3/TRBV12-4	-	CASSQRLTGELFF	TGTGCCAGCAGCCAAAGGCTCACCGGGGAGCTGTTTTTT
TRBJ1-1	few	TRBV20-1	-	CSARGQGIRKRTEAFF	TGCAGTGCTAGAGGTCAGGGGATTCGAAAGCGAACTGAAGCTTTCTTT
TRBJ2-7	-	TRBV4-3	TRBD1	CASSQSTGEHEQYF	TGCGCCAGCAGCCAATCTACAGGGGAACACGAGCAGTACTTC
TRBJ2-5	-	TRBV5-1	TRBD1	CASSENPGTGYGETQYF	TGCGCCAGCAGCGAGAATCCCGGGACAGGGTACGGAGAGACCCAGTACTTC
TRBJ1-1	few	TRBV10-2	-	CASSESRSTEAFF	TGCGCCAGCAGTGAGTCCAGGTCCACTGAAGCTTTCTTT
TRBJ2-7	few	TRBV24-1	-	CATSTLREQYF	TGTGCCACCAGCACCCTCAGGGAGCAGTACTTC
TRBJ2-7	-	TRBV4-2	-	CAIGPGHLSSYEQYF	TGTGCCATCGGCCCTGGACACCTCTCCTCCTACGAGCAGTACTTC
TRBJ2-5	-	TRBV20-1	-	CSAKAPGRETQYF	TGCAGTGCTAAAGCCCCAGGGAGGGAGACCCAGTACTTC
TRBJ2-2	-	TRBV27	-	CASSPMGRSNTGELFF	TGTGCCAGCAGCCCAATGGGGAGATCGAACACCGGGGAGCTGTTTTTT
TRBJ2-4	-	TRBV7-8	TRBD2	CASSLAGREGIQYF	TGTGCCAGCAGCTTAGCTGGTAGGGAGGGCATTCAGTACTTC
TRBJ2-7	-	TRBV20-1	TRBD2	CSASSRSGRNYEQYF	TGCAGTGCTAGTAGCCGGAGCGGGAGAAACTACGAGCAGTACTTC
TRBJ2-2	-	TRBV27	-	CASISYNTGELFF	TGTGCCAGCATAAGTTATAACACCGGGGAGCTGTTTTTT
TRBJ2-7	-	TRBV2	-	CASQVAHEQYF	TGTGCCAGCCAAGTCGCCCACGAGCAGTACTTC
TRBJ1-1	many	TRBV7-6	TRBD1	CASSTGQGWATEAFF	TGTGCCAGCAGCACGGGACAGGGGTGGGCTACTGAAGCTTTCTTT
TRBJ2-7	-	TRBV20-1	-	CSASGGTWEQYF	TGCAGTGCCTCAGGCGGGACCTGGGAGCAGTACTTC